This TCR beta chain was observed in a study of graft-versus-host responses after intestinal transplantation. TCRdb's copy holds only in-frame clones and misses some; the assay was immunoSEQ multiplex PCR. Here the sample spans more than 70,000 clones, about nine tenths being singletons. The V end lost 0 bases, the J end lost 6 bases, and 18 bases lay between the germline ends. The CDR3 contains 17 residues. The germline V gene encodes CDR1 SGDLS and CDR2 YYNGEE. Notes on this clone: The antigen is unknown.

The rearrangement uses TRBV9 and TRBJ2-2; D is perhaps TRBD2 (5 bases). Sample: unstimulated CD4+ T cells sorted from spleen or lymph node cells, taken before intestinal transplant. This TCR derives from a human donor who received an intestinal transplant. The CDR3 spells CASSVGEGMGRPGELFF. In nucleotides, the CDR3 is TGTGCCAGCAGCGTAGGTGAGGGTATGGGAAGGCCCGGGGAGCTGTTTTTT.